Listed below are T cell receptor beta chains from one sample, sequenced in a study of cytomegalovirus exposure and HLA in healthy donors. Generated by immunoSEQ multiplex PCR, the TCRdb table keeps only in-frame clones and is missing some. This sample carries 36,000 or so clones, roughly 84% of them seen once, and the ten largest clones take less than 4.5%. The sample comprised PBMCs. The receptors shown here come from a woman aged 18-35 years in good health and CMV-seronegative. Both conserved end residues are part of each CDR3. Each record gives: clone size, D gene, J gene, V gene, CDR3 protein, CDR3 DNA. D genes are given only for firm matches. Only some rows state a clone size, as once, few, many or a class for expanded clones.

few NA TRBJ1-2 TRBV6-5 CASHTGLGGYTF TGTGCCAGCCATACAGGGCTTGGGGGCTACACCTTC
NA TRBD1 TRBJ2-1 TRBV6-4 CASSDFTGGVDEQFF TGTGCCAGCAGTGACTTTACAGGGGGCGTGGATGAGCAGTTCTTC
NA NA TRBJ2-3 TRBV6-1 CASSERFGGASTDTQYF TGTGCCAGCAGTGAAAGATTTGGGGGGGCCTCTACAGATACGCAGTATTTT
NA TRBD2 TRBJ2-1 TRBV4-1 CASSSGLVRNEQFF TGCGCCAGCAGCTCGGGACTAGTGAGGAATGAGCAGTTCTTC
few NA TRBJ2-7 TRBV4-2 CASSQDLDSSYEQYF TGTGCCAGCAGCCAAGATCTGGACAGTTCCTACGAGCAGTACTTC
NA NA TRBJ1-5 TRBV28 CASSFRGLTANQPQHF TGTGCCAGCAGTTTCAGGGGCCTTACAGCCAATCAGCCCCAGCATTTT
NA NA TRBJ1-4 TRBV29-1 CSVVDTALSQEKLFF TGCAGCGTTGTGGATACAGCCCTGTCCCAGGAAAAACTGTTTTTT
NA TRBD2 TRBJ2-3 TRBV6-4 CASSPTSGGVADTQYF TGTGCCAGCAGCCCGACTAGCGGGGGTGTCGCAGATACGCAGTATTTT
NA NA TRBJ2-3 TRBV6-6 CASSNSRTTSTDTQYF TGTGCCAGCAGTAACTCAAGGACAACTAGCACAGATACGCAGTATTTT
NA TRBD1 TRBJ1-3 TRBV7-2 CASSLGGQGISGNTIYF TGTGCCAGCAGCTTAGGGGGACAGGGAATCTCTGGAAACACCATATATTTT
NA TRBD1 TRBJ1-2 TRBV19 CASSPAGQGACGYTF TGTGCCAGTAGTCCTGCGGGACAGGGGGCTTGTGGCTACACCTTC
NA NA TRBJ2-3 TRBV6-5 CASSSVGAGTDTQYF TGTGCCAGCAGTTCGGTCGGAGCGGGTACAGATACGCAGTATTTT
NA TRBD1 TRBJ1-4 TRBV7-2 CASSLGGWQGEEKLFF TGTGCCAGCAGCTTAGGGGGTTGGCAGGGGGAAGAAAAACTGTTTTTT
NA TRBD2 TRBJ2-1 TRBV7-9 CASSETSGRDNEQFF TGTGCCAGCAGCGAGACTAGCGGCAGGGACAATGAGCAGTTCTTC
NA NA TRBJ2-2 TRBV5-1 CASSRGQISLSDGELFF TGCGCCAGCAGCCGTGGACAGATTTCCCTTTCCGACGGGGAGCTGTTTTTT
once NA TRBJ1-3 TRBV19 CASSILSFGNTIYF TGTGCCAGTAGTATCCTCAGTTTCGGAAACACCATATATTTT
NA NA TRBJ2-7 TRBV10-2 CASLGSAGEQYF TGCGCCAGCCTGGGCTCCGCGGGGGAGCAGTACTTC
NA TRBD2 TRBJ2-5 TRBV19 CASSRSGTRGETQYF TGTGCCAGTAGTCGGAGCGGGACCAGAGGGGAGACCCAGTACTTC
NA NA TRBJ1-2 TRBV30 CAWSQGYGYTF TGTGCCTGGAGTCAGGGGTATGGCTACACCTTC
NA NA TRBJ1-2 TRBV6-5 CASSPYFQGTYGYTF TGTGCCAGCAGCCCATACTTCCAGGGGACGTATGGCTACACCTTC
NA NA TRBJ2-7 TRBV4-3 CASSPSGSYEQYF TGCGCCAGCAGCCCCTCCGGCTCCTACGAGCAGTACTTC
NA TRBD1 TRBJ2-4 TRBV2 CASSGVRTGTPKAKNIQYF TGTGCCAGCAGTGGGGTAAGGACAGGGACCCCGAAGGCCAAAAACATTCAGTACTTC
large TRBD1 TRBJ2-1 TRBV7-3 CASSPWDRGHEQFF TGTGCCAGCAGCCCCTGGGACAGGGGGCATGAGCAGTTCTTC
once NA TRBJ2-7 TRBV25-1 CASSDKTYEQYF TGTGCCAGCAGTGACAAAACCTACGAGCAGTACTTC
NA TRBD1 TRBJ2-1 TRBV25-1 CASSEKGTGHVEFF TGTGCCAGCAGTGAAAAGGGGACAGGGCATGTGGAGTTCTTC
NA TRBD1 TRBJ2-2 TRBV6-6 CASRGTGPGELFF TGTGCCAGCAGGGGGACAGGGCCCGGGGAGCTGTTTTTT
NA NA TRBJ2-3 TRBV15 CATSWAGPDTQYF TGTGCCACCAGCTGGGCAGGCCCAGATACGCAGTATTTT
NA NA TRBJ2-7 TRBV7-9 CASRGSGSSYEQYF TGTGCCAGCAGAGGGAGTGGAAGCTCCTACGAGCAGTACTTC
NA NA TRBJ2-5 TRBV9 CASSADQETQYF TGTGCCAGCAGCGCGGACCAAGAGACCCAGTACTTC
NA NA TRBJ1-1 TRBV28 CASSLGGENTEAFF TGTGCCAGCAGTTTAGGAGGGGAGAACACTGAAGCTTTCTTT
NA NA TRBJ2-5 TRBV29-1 CSVGGDYQETQYF TGCAGCGTTGGGGGAGATTACCAAGAGACCCAGTACTTC
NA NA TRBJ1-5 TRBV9 CASSVSGGQPQHF TGTGCCAGCAGCGTATCGGGAGGTCAGCCCCAGCATTTT
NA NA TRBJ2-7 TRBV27 CASSLTAQGYEQYF TGTGCCAGCAGTCTGACAGCGCAAGGGTACGAGCAGTACTTC
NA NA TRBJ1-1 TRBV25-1 CASTNSNTEAFF TGTGCCAGCACAAACTCTAACACTGAAGCTTTCTTT
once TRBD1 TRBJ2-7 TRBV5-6 CASRRQGALCEQYF TGTGCCAGCAGAAGACAGGGGGCGTTGTGTGAGCAGTACTTC
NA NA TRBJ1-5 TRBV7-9 CASSLEGGDQPQHF TGTGCCAGCAGCTTAGAAGGAGGGGATCAGCCCCAGCATTTT
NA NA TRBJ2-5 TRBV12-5 CASGLVQEPTQYF TGTGCTAGTGGTTTGGTACAAGAACCGACCCAGTACTTC
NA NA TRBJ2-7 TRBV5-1 CASRGGAENEQYF TGCGCCAGCAGAGGGGGGGCCGAGAACGAGCAGTACTTC
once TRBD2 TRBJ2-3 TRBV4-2 CASSQGGRGDTQYF TGTGCCAGCAGCCAAGGCGGGAGAGGAGATACGCAGTATTTT
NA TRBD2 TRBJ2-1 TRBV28 CASSGSQGLGSYNEQFF TGTGCCAGCAGTGGGTCCCAGGGACTAGGCTCCTACAATGAGCAGTTCTTC
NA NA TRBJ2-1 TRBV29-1 CSAGQPVGYNEQFF TGCAGCGCAGGACAGCCTGTGGGATACAATGAGCAGTTCTTC
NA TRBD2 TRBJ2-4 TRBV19 CASSRTTGTSGTNIQYF TGTGCCAGTAGTAGGACGACCGGGACTAGCGGGACCAACATTCAGTACTTC
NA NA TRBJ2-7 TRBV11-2 CASSLDLRGYEQYF TGTGCCAGCAGCTTAGATCTTAGGGGCTACGAGCAGTACTTC
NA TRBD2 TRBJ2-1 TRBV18 CASSPPSGEGYNEQFF TGTGCCAGCTCACCACCGAGCGGGGAGGGGTACAATGAGCAGTTCTTC
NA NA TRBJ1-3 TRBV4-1 CASSQPGLRSGNTIYF TGCGCCAGCAGCCAACCGGGACTCCGCTCTGGAAACACCATATATTTT
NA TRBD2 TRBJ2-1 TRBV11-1 CASSSGGTSGHNEQFF TGTGCCAGCAGCTCCGGAGGGACTAGCGGCCACAATGAGCAGTTCTTC
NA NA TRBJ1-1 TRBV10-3 CAILGGATEAFF TGTGCCATCCTGGGGGGGGCAACTGAAGCTTTCTTT
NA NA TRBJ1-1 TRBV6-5 CASSFTDTVAEAFF TGTGCCAGCAGTTTTACGGACACGGTGGCTGAAGCTTTCTTT
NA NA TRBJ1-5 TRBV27 CASRNLGGDQPQNF TGTGCCAGCAGAAATCTTGGAGGGGATCAGCCCCAGAATTTT
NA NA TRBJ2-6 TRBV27 CASSSEGVGANVLTF TGTGCCAGCAGTTCTGAGGGTGTTGGGGCCAACGTCCTGACTTTC
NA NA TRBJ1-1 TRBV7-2 CASSLSNSMNTEAFF TGTGCCAGCAGCTTAAGTAACAGCATGAACACTGAAGCTTTCTTT
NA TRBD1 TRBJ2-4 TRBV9 CASSSLDRDIQYF TGTGCCAGCAGCAGCCTAGACAGGGACATTCAGTACTTC
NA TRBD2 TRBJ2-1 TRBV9 CASSVATSDYNEQFF TGTGCCAGCAGCGTAGCAACTAGCGACTACAATGAGCAGTTCTTC
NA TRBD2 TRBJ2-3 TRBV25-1 CASSEYREGGQYF TGTGCCAGCAGTGAATATAGGGAGGGTGGGCAGTATTTT
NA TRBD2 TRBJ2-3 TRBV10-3 CAIQSVAGGGDTQYF TGTGCCATCCAGAGCGTAGCGGGGGGGGGCGATACGCAGTATTTT